The entry below describes one T cell receptor (beta chain). This record belongs to a study of cytomegalovirus exposure and HLA in healthy donors. The PCR used 60 Vbeta and 13 Jbeta primers. Assay: immunoSEQ multiplex PCR; the TCRdb copy retains only in-frame clones and omits some. The profile shows some 120,000 clones, about 66% of them singletons. The V gene's germline CDR1 is SGDLS and CDR2 YYNGEE. The CDR3 has 15 residues. The ends were cut back, 0 bases at V and 0 bases at J, with 8 bases in the middle. Sequenced sample: PBMCs. The V and J genes are TRBV9 and TRBJ2-3, with D perhaps TRBD2 (6 bases). The receptor was isolated from a young man in good health and CMV-seropositive. CDR3 sequence: CASSVAGTSTDTQYF. Here the CDR3 DNA reads TGTGCCAGCAGCGTAGCGGGGACTAGCACAGATACGCAGTATTTT. The full variable domain, rest sourced from reference TRBV9 and TRBJ2-3, is DSGVTQTPKHLITATGQRVTLRCSPRSGDLSVYWYQQSLDQGLQFLIQYYNGEERAKGNILERFSAQQFPDLHSELNLSSLELGDSALYFCASSVAGTSTDTQYFGPGTRLTVL.